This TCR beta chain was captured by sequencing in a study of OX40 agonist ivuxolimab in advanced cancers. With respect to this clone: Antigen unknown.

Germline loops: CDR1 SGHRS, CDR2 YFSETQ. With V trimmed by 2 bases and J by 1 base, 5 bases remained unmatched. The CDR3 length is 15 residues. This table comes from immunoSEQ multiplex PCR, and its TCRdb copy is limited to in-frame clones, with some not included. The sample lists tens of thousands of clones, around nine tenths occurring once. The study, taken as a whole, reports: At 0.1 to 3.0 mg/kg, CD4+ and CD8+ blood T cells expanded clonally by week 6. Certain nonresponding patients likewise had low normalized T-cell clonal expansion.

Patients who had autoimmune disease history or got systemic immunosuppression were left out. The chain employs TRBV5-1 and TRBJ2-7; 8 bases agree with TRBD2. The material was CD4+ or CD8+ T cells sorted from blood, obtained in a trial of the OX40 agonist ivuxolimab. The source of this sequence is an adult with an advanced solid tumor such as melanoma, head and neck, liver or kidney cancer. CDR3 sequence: CASSFSAGASYEQYF. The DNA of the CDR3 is TGCGCCAGCAGCTTTTCAGCGGGAGCATCCTACGAGCAGTACTTC.